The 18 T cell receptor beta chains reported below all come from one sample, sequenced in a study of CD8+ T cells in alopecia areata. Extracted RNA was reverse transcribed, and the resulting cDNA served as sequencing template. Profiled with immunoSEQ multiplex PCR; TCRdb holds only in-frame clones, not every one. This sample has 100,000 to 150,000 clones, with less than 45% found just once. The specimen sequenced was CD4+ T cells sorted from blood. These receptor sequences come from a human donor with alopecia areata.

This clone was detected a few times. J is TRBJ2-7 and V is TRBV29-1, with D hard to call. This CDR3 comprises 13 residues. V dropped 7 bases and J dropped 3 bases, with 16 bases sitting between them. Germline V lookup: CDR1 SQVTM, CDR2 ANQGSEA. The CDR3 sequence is CSARGSGIYEQYF. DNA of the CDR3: TGCAGCGCCAGAGGCTCAGGAATCTACGAGCAGTACTTC.

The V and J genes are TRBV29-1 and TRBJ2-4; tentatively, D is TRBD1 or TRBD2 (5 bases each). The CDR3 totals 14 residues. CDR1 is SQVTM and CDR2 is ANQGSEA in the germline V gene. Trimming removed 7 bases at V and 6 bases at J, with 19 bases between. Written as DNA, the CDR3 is TGCAGCGCCCAAGACAGTGCGGGCGGAAACATTCAGTACTTC. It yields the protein CSAQDSAGGNIQYF.

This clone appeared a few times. The CDR3: CASSLTRAGTDTQYF. Written as DNA, the CDR3 is TGTGCCAGCAGTTTAACCAGGGCTGGCACAGATACGCAGTATTTT. The chain has TRBV27 and TRBJ2-3; D is possibly TRBD1 (5 bases). Trimming shortened V by 2 bases and J by 1 base, and 10 bases separated the two germline ends. This CDR3 is built from 15 residues. Germline CDR1 is MNHEY and CDR2 is SMNVEV (reference sequence).

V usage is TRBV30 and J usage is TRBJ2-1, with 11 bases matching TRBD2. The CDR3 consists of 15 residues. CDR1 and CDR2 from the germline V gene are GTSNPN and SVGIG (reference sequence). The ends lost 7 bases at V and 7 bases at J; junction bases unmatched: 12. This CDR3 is CAYLASSGRNNEQFF. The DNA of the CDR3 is TGTGCCTACCTCGCCTCTAGCGGGAGGAATAATGAGCAGTTCTTC.

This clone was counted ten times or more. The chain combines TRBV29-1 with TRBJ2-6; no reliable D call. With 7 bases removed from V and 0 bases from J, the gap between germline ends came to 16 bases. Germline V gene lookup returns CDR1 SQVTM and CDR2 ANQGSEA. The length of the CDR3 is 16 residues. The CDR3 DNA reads TGCAGCGCTTTTTCCGAAGTTGGCTCTGGGGCCAACGTCCTGACTTTC. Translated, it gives CSAFSEVGSGANVLTF.

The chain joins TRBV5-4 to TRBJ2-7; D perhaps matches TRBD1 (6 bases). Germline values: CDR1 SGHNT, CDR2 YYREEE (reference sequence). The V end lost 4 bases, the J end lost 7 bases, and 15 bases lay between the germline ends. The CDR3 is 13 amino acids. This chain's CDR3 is CASSQDRNQEQYF. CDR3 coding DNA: TGTGCCAGCAGCCAAGACAGGAATCAGGAGCAGTACTTC.

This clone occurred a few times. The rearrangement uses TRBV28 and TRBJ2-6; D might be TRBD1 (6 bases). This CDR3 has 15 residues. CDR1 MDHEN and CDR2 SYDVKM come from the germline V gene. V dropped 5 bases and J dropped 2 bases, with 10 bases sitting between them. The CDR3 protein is CASSTTGPGANVLTF. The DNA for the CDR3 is TGTGCCAGCAGTACGACAGGTCCTGGGGCCAACGTCCTGACTTTC.

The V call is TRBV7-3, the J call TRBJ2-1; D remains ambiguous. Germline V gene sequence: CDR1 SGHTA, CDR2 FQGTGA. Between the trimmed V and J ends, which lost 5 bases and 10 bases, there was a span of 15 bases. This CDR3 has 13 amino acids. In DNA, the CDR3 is TGTGCCAGCAGCGCCTATCCCTTAGGGGAGCAGTTCTTC. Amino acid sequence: CASSAYPLGEQFF.

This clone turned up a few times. The CDR3 DNA follows: TGTGCCAGCAGCTCATATAGCTCTGGGGCCAACGTCCTGACTTTC. The encoded protein is CASSSYSSGANVLTF. The chain joins TRBV5-4 to TRBJ2-6; D gene unclear. The germline V and J ends were trimmed by 3 bases and 0 bases, with 7 bases remaining between them. This CDR3 region has 15 residues. The germline CDR1 and CDR2 sequences are SGHNT and YYREEE (reference sequence).

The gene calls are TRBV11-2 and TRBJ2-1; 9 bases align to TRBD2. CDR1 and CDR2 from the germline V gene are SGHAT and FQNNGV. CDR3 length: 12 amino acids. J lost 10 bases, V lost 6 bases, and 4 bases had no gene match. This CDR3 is CASRSTSGEQFF. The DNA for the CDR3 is TGTGCCAGCAGGTCTACTAGCGGGGAGCAGTTCTTC.

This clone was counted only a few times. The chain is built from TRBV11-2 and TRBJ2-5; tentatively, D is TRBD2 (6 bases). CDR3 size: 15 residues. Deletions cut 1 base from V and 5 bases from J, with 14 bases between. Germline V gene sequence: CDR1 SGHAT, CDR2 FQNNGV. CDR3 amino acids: CASSLVASAWETQYF. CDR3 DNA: TGTGCCAGCAGCTTAGTAGCTAGCGCGTGGGAGACCCAGTACTTC. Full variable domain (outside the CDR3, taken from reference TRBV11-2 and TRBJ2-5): EAGVAQSPRYKIIEKRQSVAFWCNPISGHATLYWYQQILGQGPKLLIQFQNNGVVDDSQLPKDRFSAERLKGVDSTLKIQPAKLEDSAVYLCASSLVASAWETQYFGPGTRLLVL.

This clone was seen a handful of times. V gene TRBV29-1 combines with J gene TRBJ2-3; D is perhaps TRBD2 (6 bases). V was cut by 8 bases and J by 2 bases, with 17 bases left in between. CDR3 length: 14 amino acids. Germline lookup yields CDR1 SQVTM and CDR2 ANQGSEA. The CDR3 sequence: CSSEWGDLTDTQYF. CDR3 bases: TGCAGCAGTGAATGGGGGGATCTCACAGATACGCAGTATTTT.

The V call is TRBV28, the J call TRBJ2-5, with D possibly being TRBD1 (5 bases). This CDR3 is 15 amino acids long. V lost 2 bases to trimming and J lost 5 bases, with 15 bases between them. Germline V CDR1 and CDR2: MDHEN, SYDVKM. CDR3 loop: CASSLRWQGEETQYF. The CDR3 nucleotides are TGTGCCAGCAGTTTACGGTGGCAGGGTGAGGAGACCCAGTACTTC.

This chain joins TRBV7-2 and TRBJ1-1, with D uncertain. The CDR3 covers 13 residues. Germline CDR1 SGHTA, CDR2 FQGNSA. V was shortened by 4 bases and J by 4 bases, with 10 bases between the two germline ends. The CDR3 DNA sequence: TGTGCCAGCAGCTCGGGTCCCTTCACTGAAGCTTTCTTT. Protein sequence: CASSSGPFTEAFF.

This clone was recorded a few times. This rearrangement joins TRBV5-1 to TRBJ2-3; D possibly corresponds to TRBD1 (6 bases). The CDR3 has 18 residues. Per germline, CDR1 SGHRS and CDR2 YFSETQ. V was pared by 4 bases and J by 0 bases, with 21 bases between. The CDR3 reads CASSGPGQSLTSTDTQYF. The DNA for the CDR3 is TGCGCCAGCAGCGGCCCCGGACAGAGCCTTACTAGCACAGATACGCAGTATTTT.

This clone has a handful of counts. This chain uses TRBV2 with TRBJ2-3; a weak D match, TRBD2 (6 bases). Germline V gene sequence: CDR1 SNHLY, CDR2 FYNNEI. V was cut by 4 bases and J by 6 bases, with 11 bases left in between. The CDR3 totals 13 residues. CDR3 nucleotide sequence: TGTGCCAGCAGTGGGGGACTGGCTGATACGCAGTATTTT. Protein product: CASSGGLADTQYF.

The CDR3 region is CASSPGQTEDTQYF. The CDR3 DNA reads as TGCGCCAGCAGCCCGGGACAGACTGAGGATACGCAGTATTTT. The chain recombines TRBV5-1 with TRBJ2-3; 7 bases agree with TRBD1. CDR1 and CDR2 from the germline V gene are SGHRS and YFSETQ. The V segment lost 4 bases and the J segment 6 bases; nucleotides outside the gene matches: 8. The CDR3 extends over 14 amino acids.

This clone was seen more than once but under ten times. The CDR3 DNA reads as TGTGCCAGTAGTGCCGTAGCCGGCCTCCCAGGCTACACCTTC. Its translation is CASSAVAGLPGYTF. This sequence joins TRBV19 and TRBJ1-2, with D unclear. The V end was cut by 5 bases, the J end by 8 bases, with 18 bases between. In germline, CDR1 is LNHDA, CDR2 SQIVND (reference sequence). The CDR3 totals 14 residues.